This T cell receptor (beta chain) came from a study of T-cell reconstitution after alpha-beta-depleted transplantation in children. Points from the study as a whole: The origin of high day-60 TCRbeta diversity in some patients lay in surviving recipient T cells and thymic progenitors. In patients about two months after transplant, alpha-beta T cells reportedly arose from several hundred expanded graft clones. When one year had passed after transplant, most T-cell counts and diversity came from newly produced T cells.

A TCRbeta library incorporating unique molecular identifiers was prepared. Using its own MiXCR run on the PCR reads, TCRdb lists one record per CDR3 protein. This sample yields 450,000 to 550,000 distinct CDR3 sequences, of which roughly 10% are seen a single time; 14% belongs to the top ten. This clonotype was found a few times. What it binds is not known. The material sequenced was PBMCs, mostly from graft donor cells, taken 180 days after TCRalphabeta/CD19-depleted stem cell transplant. The clonotype originates from a female patient aged 2-9 years who had a stem cell transplant for aplastic anemia, so the T cells may come from the graft donor.

The CDR3 is CASSLVRVFNTGELFF. The CDR3 nucleotides are TGTGCCAGCAGCTTAGTGAGGGTCTTCAACACCGGGGAGCTGTTTTTT. This sequence joins TRBV11-2 and TRBJ2-2; D is possibly TRBD2 (5 bases). Trimming cost V 1 base and J 2 bases, with 11 bases left between them. The CDR3 extends over 16 amino acids. Germline assignment: CDR1 SGHAT and CDR2 FQNNGV. The variable domain in full, completed from reference TRBV11-2 and TRBJ2-2, reads EAGVAQSPRYKIIEKRQSVAFWCNPISGHATLYWYQQILGQGPKLLIQFQNNGVVDDSQLPKDRFSAERLKGVDSTLKIQPAKLEDSAVYLCASSLVRVFNTGELFFGEGSRLTVL.